Below, one TCR beta chain is given with its context. Antigen specificity is unknown. The V and J ends lost 4 bases and 1 base, in that order; junction bases with no gene match: 3. CDR1 and CDR2 from the germline V gene are SGHTA and FQGNSA. The CDR3 length is 16 residues. This sample was included in a study of early T cells in non-severe SARS-CoV-2 infection. Background on the study: Sequenced bulk RNA came from whole blood that was unsorted, and chains were unpaired. Study findings and constraints: Anti-spike CD8 responses were favored by VDJdb matching, which missed private and CD4 specificities.

The TCR library protocol attached unique molecular identifiers to the individual cDNA molecules. TCRdb reprocessed the 5' RACE reads via MiXCR and lists one record per CDR3 protein. The table includes tens of thousands of distinct CDR3 sequences, about 13% detected once. V and J are TRBV7-2 and TRBJ2-4; TRBD2 aligns across 11 bases. This TCR came from an adult who was a healthcare worker with PCR-confirmed SARS-CoV-2 infection or an uninfected control (not recorded which). Sequencing used whole blood. CDR3 protein: CASSSRTSGAKNIQYF. The CDR3 DNA reads as TGTGCCAGCAGCTCCCGGACTAGCGGGGCCAAAAACATTCAGTACTTC.